A selection of T cell receptor beta chains follows, all from one sample in a study of beta chain features in type 1 diabetes. Generated by immunoSEQ multiplex PCR, the TCRdb table keeps only in-frame clones and is missing some. The table has approximately 100,000 clones, 40% seen once; the top ten hold about 0.07%. Sequencing was carried out using stem cell memory CD4+ T cells from blood. All receptors come from a woman aged 18 to 35 in good health. Both conserved end residues are part of each CDR3. D genes are given only for firm matches. A clone size is listed for some rows: how often the clone was seen (once, few, many), or a class if it is expanded.

j_call v_call clone_size d_call cdr3_nt cdr3_aa
TRBJ2-1 TRBV9 - - TGTGCCAGCAGCGTATGGGTGGTAGCCGGGAATGAGCAGTTCTTC CASSVWVVAGNEQFF
TRBJ2-3 TRBV29-1 - - TGCAGCGGTCGTCATACAGGGATCGGCACAGATACGCAGTATTTT CSGRHTGIGTDTQYF
TRBJ2-3 TRBV5-1 - - TGCGCCAGCAGCTTGGCGACTAGCACAGATACGCAGTATTTT CASSLATSTDTQYF
TRBJ2-1 TRBV7-2 - - TGTGCCAGCAGCTTAGCAGGGAGCTCCTACAATGAGCAGTTCTTC CASSLAGSSYNEQFF
TRBJ1-5 TRBV11-2 - - TGTGCCAGCAGCTTACATGGGGCGCCGGGGGGCAATCAGCCCCAGCATTTT CASSLHGAPGGNQPQHF
TRBJ2-1 TRBV30 - TRBD1 TGTGCCTGCAAATGGACAGTGCAGGGGGTCTTC CACKWTVQGVF
TRBJ2-3 TRBV7-9 - TRBD1 TGTGCCAGCAGCCCGCGCCTGGACAGGAGAGATACGCAGTATTTT CASSPRLDRRDTQYF
TRBJ2-1 TRBV9 few - TGTGCCAGCAGCGTTGACCCCGGGACAACCCCACTCCACAATGAGCAGTTCTTC CASSVDPGTTPLHNEQFF
TRBJ1-5 TRBV28 - TRBD1 TGTGCCAGCAGACTCGACAGGGCCCGAGAATGGAGCAATCAGCCCCAGCATTTT CASRLDRAREWSNQPQHF
TRBJ1-3 TRBV7-8 - - TGTGCCAGCAGCCACACCATCCGGGACATCTCTGGAAACACCATATATTTT CASSHTIRDISGNTIYF
TRBJ2-3 TRBV7-2 few - TGTGCCAGCAGCCTACGATACCACAGCACAGATACGCAGTATTTT CASSLRYHSTDTQYF
TRBJ2-7 TRBV18 - - TGTGCCAGCTCCGCACCAACTCTTTGGCCCACTAGAGGAGCCTACGAGCAGTACTTC CASSAPTLWPTRGAYEQYF
TRBJ2-3 TRBV9 - TRBD2 TGTGCCAGCAGCGTAGGGCACGCGGGAGCCAGGGATACGCAGTATTTT CASSVGHAGARDTQYF
TRBJ2-7 TRBV10-3 few - TGTGCCATCAGTGAAATGACGGGGTTCTACGAGCAGTACTTC CAISEMTGFYEQYF
TRBJ2-2 TRBV7-3 few - TGTGCCAGCAGCACCGGCCCCCGGACAGTAAACACCGGGGAGCTGTTTTTT CASSTGPRTVNTGELFF
TRBJ2-2 TRBV2 - TRBD2 TGTGCCAGCAGCGAGGCGGGACTAGCGGGAGTGCCCGGGGAGCTGTTTTTT CASSEAGLAGVPGELFF
TRBJ2-3 TRBV19 - TRBD2 TGTGCCAGTGCCCTAGCGGGATCTAGCACAGATACGCAGTATTTT CASALAGSSTDTQYF
TRBJ2-1 TRBV28 few - TGTGCCAGCAGCCCAAAGCGGCTAGCATCGGAGCAGTTCTTC CASSPKRLASEQFF
TRBJ1-1 TRBV7-9 - - TGTGCCAGCAGCTTCATCCAAATGAACACTGAAGCTTTCTTT CASSFIQMNTEAFF
TRBJ2-1 TRBV7-3 few - TGTGCCAGCAGCTTAATCCCGTCGGGCGTCGAGGGCAATGAGCAGTTCTTC CASSLIPSGVEGNEQFF
TRBJ2-6 TRBV19 - - TGTGCCAGTAGTGTCCCGTCTGGGGCCAACGTCCTGACTTTC CASSVPSGANVLTF
TRBJ2-3 TRBV5-4 few - TGTGCCAGCAGCTTGCGAAAGGGGCTCACAGATACGCAGTATTTT CASSLRKGLTDTQYF
TRBJ2-7 TRBV5-6 - - TGTGCCAGCAGCCCGGGTATGAGAAGTTGGGACGAGCAGTACTTC CASSPGMRSWDEQYF
TRBJ2-2 TRBV11-1 - TRBD1 TGTGCCAGCAGCTGGGACAGAACTGCGAACACCGGGGAGCTGTTTTTT CASSWDRTANTGELFF
TRBJ1-5 TRBV28 - - TGTGCCAGCAGTTTATTAGGGGCTCGGAATCAGCCCCAGCATTTT CASSLLGARNQPQHF
TRBJ2-5 TRBV6-5 - - TGTGCCAGCAGTTACCGTGGTCTAGAAGAGACCCAGTACTTC CASSYRGLEETQYF
TRBJ1-1 TRBV4-2 - - TGTGCCAGCAGCCAAGAGAGTCGGACAGCAAGTATAAACACTGAAGCTTTCTTT CASSQESRTASINTEAFF
TRBJ2-1 TRBV5-1 - - TGCGCCAGCAGCTTCGACGGGGACACCTACAATGAGCAGTTCTTC CASSFDGDTYNEQFF
TRBJ2-1 TRBV11-2 - TRBD2 TGTGCCAGCAGCTTAGGTTCTAGCGGGTACAATGAGCAGTTCTTC CASSLGSSGYNEQFF
TRBJ2-3 TRBV11-2 - TRBD2 TGTGCCAGCAGCGCCCAACGGACTAGCGGCACAGATACGCAGTATTTT CASSAQRTSGTDTQYF